This TCR beta chain was identified during a study of identical twins. Worth noting for this clonotype: The antigen is unknown.

V was pared by 4 bases and J by 4 bases, with 7 bases of the junction left unmatched. Germline CDR1 SGHRS, CDR2 YFSETQ. The CDR3 extends over 16 amino acids. Study-level findings and limits: Abundant cord blood beta clonotypes carried fewer insertions; memory repertoires showed none.

Template switching created a universal primer site, and the cDNA included unique molecular identifiers. TCRdb itself ran the 5' RACE reads through MiXCR, one entry per CDR3 protein. The data contain some 630,000 distinct CDR3 sequences, around 7.5% of them singletons. This sample also belongs to another study, concerning yellow fever vaccine responses in identical twins. From that second work: Twins reportedly had a vaccine T cell response that seemed partly convergent, partly personalized.

The J gene is TRBJ2-6, the V gene TRBV5-1; 8 bases are a match to TRBD1. Sequencing input: PBMCs. The TCR comes from a woman aged 18-29 years in good health. CDR3 sequence: CASSPGQGAGANVLTF. CDR3 coding DNA: TGCGCCAGCAGCCCTGGACAGGGTGCCGGGGCCAACGTCCTGACTTTC.